This T cell receptor (beta chain) derives from a study of T-cell reconstitution after alpha-beta-depleted transplantation in children (dated by TCRdb to the mid-2010s). About the study as a whole: Using TCR repertoire profiling, the study quantitatively followed how T-cell immune reconstitution unfolded in children after TCRalphabeta/CD19-depleted allogeneic hematopoietic cell transplantation.

The CDR3 numbers 14 residues from cysteine through phenylalanine. The read is trimmed to its CDR3 DNA, 42 bases read in frame from base 1. Trimming takes 0 bases off V and 4 bases off J; junction bases not matched to a gene: 3. The germline V gene (reference sequence) provides CDR1 SGHKS and CDR2 YYEKEE. This clonotype occurred a few times. Its binding antigen is unknown. No qualities accompany the bases; no much larger clone lies one base away. The library was produced with PCR. TCRdb records Illumina HiSeq 2500 as the sequencer. To normalize quantification of the TCRbeta repertoire, the TCR libraries were built with molecular barcoding that relied on unique molecular identifiers. Through fastp at Q25 and MiXCR, TCRdb rebuilt clones from the public reads, retaining in-frame beta chains. Each entry merges the rows of one CDR3 protein and shows their most common DNA and genes. Recorded for this sample are about 360,000 distinct CDR3 sequences; about 14% of them occurred a single time. The ten largest clones take up 4% to 5.5% of the sample.

This clonotype was obtained from a human donor who donated a stem cell graft to a child with Fanconi anemia. The sequence is built from TRBV5-5 and TRBJ1-2, with 7 central nucleotides matching TRBD1. Sequenced material: PBMCs, taken from the stem cell graft. CDR3 sequence: CASSLVAGGYGYTF. The base sequence is TGTGCCAGCAGCTTGGTGGCAGGGGGCTATGGCTACACCTTC.